The T cell receptor beta chain under discussion was sequenced for a study of blood T cell repertoires in COVID-19. Study-level information: The study drew acute and convalescent COVID-19 samples from the United States, Italy and Spain.

Using immunoSEQ multiplex PCR, the repertoire was profiled, and TCRdb retains in-frame clones only, with some absent. The profile shows roughly 320,000 clones, over 90% of them singletons. Participants were aged roughly 18 to 89 years from roughly 26 US areas. This clone was picked up one time. Germline-derived CDR1 and CDR2 are LGHDT and YNNKEL (reference sequence). V gave up 5 bases and J gave up 1 base; unmatched junction bases: 7. This CDR3 comprises 15 residues. The TCR sequence derives from a young woman who had been exposed to COVID-19. The sequenced sample was PBMCs or T cells enriched from blood (not recorded which). The chain uses TRBV3-1 (or the pseudogene TRBV3-2) and TRBJ1-2, with 7 bases aligning to TRBD1. The CDR3 DNA reads as TGTGCCAGCAGCGTCCGACAGGGTTTTAACTATGGCTACACCTTC. Translation gives CASSVRQGFNYGYTF.